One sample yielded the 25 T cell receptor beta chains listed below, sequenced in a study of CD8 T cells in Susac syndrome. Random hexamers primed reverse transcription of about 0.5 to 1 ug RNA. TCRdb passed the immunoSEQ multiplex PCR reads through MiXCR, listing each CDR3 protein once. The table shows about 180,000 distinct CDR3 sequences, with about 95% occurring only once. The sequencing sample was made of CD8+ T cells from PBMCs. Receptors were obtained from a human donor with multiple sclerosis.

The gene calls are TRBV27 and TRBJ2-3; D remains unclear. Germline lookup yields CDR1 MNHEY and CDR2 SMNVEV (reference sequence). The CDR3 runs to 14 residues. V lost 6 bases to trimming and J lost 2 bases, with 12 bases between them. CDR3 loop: CASSFEGDTDTQYF. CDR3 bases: TGTGCCAGCAGCTTCGAAGGAGACACAGATACGCAGTATTTT.

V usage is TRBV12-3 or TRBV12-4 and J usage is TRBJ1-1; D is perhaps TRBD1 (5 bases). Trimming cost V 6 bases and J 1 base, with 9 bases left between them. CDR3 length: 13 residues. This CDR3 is CASRQGANTEAFF. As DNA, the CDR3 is TGTGCCAGCAGGCAAGGGGCGAACACTGAAGCTTTCTTT.

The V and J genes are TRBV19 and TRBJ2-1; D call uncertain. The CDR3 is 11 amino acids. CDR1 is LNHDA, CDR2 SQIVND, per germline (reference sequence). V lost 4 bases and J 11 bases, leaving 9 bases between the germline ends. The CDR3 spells CASSTFRKQFF. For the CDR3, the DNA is TGTGCCAGTAGTACCTTTAGAAAGCAGTTCTTC.

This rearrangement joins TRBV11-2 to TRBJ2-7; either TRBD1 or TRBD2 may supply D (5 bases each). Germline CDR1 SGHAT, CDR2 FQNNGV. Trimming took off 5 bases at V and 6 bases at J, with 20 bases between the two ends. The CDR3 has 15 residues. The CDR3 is CASSAFPGGGPEQYF. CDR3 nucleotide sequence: TGTGCCAGCAGCGCATTCCCAGGTGGGGGACCCGAGCAGTACTTC.

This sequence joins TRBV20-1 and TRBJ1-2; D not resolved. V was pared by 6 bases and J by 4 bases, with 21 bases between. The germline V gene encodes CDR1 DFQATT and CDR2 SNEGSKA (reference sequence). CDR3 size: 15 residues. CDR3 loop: CSAPLRREGSYGYTF. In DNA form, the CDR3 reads TGCAGTGCCCCGTTACGACGGGAAGGGAGCTATGGCTACACCTTC.

As DNA, the CDR3 is TGTGCCAGCAGCCAGACTAGCGGCACAGATACGCAGTATTTT. Its translation: CASSQTSGTDTQYF. The chain employs TRBV7-9 and TRBJ2-3; 8 nucleotides align to TRBD2. Germline trimming cut 5 bases from V and 1 base from J; bases unmatched to any gene: 2. CDR3 length equals 14 residues. Germline CDR1 is SEHNR and CDR2 is FQNEAQ (reference sequence).

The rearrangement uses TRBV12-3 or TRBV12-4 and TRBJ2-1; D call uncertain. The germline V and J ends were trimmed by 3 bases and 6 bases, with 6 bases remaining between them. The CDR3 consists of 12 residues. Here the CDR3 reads CASSFGRNEQFF. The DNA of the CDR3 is TGTGCCAGCAGTTTCGGCCGCAATGAGCAGTTCTTC.

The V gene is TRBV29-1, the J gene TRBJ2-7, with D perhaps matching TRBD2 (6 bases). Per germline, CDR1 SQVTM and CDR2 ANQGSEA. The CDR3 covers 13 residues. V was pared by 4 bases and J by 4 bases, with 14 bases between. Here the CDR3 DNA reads TGCAGCGTTGTTCCCCCGGGGGATTACGAGCAGTACTTC. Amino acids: CSVVPPGDYEQYF.

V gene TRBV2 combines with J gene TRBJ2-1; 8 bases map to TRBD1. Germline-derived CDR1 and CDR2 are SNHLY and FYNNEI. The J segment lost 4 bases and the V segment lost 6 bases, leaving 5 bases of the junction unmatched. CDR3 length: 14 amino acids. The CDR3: CASSRDRRYNEQFF. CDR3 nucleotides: TGTGCCAGCAGCCGGGACAGGCGATACAATGAGCAGTTCTTC. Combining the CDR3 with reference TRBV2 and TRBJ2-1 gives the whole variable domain EPEVTQTPSHQVTQMGQEVILRCVPISNHLYFYWYRQILGQKVEFLVSFYNNEISEKSEIFDDQFSVERPDGSNFTLKIRSTKLEDSAMYFCASSRDRRYNEQFFGPGTRLTVL.

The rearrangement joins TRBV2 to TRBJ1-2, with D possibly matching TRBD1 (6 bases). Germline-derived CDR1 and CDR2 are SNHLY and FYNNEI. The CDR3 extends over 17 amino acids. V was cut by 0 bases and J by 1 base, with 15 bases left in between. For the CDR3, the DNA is TGTGCCAGCAGTGAAGCGTACCCGGGACAACATAACTATGGCTACACCTTC. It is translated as CASSEAYPGQHNYGYTF. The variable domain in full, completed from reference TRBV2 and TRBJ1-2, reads EPEVTQTPSHQVTQMGQEVILRCVPISNHLYFYWYRQILGQKVEFLVSFYNNEISEKSEIFDDQFSVERPDGSNFTLKIRSTKLEDSAMYFCASSEAYPGQHNYGYTFGSGTRLTVV.

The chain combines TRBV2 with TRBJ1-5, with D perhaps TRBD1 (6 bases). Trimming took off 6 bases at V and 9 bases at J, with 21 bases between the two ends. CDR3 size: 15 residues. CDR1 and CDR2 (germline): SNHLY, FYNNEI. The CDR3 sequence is CASRVQTGSPPPQHF. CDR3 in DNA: TGTGCCAGCAGGGTCCAAACAGGGTCCCCGCCGCCCCAGCATTTT.

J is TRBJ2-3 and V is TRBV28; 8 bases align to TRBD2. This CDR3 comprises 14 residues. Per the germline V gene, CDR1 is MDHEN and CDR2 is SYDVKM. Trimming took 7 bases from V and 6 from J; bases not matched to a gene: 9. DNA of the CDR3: TGTGCCAGCACCTTACCGGGAGGGCCCGATACGCAGTATTTT. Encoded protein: CASTLPGGPDTQYF.

CDR3 sequence reads: CASRPGGSNEKLFF. CDR3 sequence (DNA): TGTGCCAGCAGACCCGGGGGCAGTAATGAAAAACTGTTTTTT. The chain is built from TRBV4-2 and TRBJ1-4, with TRBD1 as a possible D gene (6 bases). V lost 6 bases to trimming and J lost 4 bases, with 12 bases between them. Germline V CDR1 and CDR2: LGHNA, YNFKEQ. The CDR3 runs 14 residues.

The chain's CDR3 is CASSIGGHGYEQYF. In DNA form, the CDR3 reads TGTGCCAGTAGTATTGGCGGACACGGCTACGAGCAGTACTTC. This chain links TRBV19 with TRBJ2-7, with D tentatively TRBD1 (5 bases). V was clipped by 3 bases and J by 3 bases, with 12 bases between them. The length of the CDR3 is 14 residues. CDR1 is LNHDA and CDR2 is SQIVND in the germline V gene (reference sequence).

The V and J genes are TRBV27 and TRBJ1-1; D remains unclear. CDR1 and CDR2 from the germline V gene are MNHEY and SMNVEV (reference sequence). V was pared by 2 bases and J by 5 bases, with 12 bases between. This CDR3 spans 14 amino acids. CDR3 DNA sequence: TGTGCCAGCAGTTTACGCACGGACGGAACTGAAGCTTTCTTT. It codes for CASSLRTDGTEAFF.

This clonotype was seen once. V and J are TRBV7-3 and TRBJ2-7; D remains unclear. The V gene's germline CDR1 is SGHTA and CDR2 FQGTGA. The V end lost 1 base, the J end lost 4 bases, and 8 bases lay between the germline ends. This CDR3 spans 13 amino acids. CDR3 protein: CASSLNQGYEQYF. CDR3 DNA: TGTGCCAGCAGCTTAAATCAAGGGTACGAGCAGTACTTC.

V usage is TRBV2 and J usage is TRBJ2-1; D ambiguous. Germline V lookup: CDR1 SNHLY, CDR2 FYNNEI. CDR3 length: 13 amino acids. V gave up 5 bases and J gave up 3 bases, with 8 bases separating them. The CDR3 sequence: CASSYLSYNEQFF. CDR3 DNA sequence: TGTGCCAGCAGTTACTTGAGCTACAATGAGCAGTTCTTC.

The CDR3 region is CSASEPSTDTQYF. For the CDR3, the DNA is TGCAGTGCTAGTGAGCCGAGCACAGATACGCAGTATTTT. This chain connects TRBV20-1 to TRBJ2-3; no clear D gene. In germline, CDR1 is DFQATT, CDR2 SNEGSKA (reference sequence). Trimming took off 3 bases at V and 0 bases at J, with 7 bases between the two ends. The CDR3 length is 13 residues.

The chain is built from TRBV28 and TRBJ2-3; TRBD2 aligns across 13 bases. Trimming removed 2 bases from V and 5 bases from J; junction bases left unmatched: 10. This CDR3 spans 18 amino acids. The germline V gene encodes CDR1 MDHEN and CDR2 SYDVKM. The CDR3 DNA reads TGTGCCAGCAGTTTACGACTAGCGGGAGGACTAACTGTAGATACGCAGTATTTT. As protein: CASSLRLAGGLTVDTQYF.

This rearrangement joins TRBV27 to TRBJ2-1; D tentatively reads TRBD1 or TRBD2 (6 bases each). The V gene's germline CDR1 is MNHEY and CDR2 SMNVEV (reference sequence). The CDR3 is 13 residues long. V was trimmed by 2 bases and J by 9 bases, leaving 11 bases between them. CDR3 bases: TGTGCCAGCAGTTTAGGGGGGCTCGGTGAGCAGTTCTTC. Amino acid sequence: CASSLGGLGEQFF.

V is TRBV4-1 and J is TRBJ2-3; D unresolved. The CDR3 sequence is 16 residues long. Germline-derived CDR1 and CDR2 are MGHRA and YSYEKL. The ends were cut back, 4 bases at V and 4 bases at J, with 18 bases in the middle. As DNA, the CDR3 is TGCGCCAGCAGCCCCCCCAGGCTAGTTCCCGCAGATACGCAGTATTTT. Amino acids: CASSPPRLVPADTQYF.

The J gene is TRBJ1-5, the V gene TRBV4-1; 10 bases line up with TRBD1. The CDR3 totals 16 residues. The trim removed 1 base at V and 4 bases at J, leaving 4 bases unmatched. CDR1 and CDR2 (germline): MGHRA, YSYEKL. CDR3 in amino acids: CASSQGDRGGNQPQHF. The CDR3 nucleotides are TGCGCCAGCAGCCAAGGGGACAGGGGAGGGAATCAGCCCCAGCATTTT.

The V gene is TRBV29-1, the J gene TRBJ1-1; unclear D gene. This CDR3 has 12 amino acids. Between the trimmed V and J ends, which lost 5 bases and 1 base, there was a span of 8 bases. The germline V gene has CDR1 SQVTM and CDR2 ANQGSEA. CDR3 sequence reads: CSVKGGNTEAFF. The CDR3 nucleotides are TGCAGCGTTAAGGGCGGGAACACTGAAGCTTTCTTT.

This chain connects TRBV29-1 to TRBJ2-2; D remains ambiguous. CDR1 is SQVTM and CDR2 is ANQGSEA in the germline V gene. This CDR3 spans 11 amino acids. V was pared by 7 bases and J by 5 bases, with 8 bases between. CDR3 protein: CSALETGELFF. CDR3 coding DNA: TGCAGCGCCCTAGAAACCGGGGAGCTGTTTTTT.

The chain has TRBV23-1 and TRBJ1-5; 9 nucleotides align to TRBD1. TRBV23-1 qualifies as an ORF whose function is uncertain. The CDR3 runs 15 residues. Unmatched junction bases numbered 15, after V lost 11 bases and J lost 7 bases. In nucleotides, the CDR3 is TGCGCCCCCCTACGGCCAGACAGGGGGATGCAGCCCCAGCATTTT. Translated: CAPLRPDRGMQPQHF.